These T cell receptor beta chains were read from a single sample in a study of shared clonotypes between healthy human individuals. Using immunoSEQ multiplex PCR, the repertoire was profiled, and TCRdb retains in-frame clones only, with some absent. The sample holds approximately 1.1 million clones, about 84% seen once. Material for sequencing was memory CD4+ T cells from PBMCs. These receptors all come from a man between 18 and 35 years old in good health. Some clones in this sample may be carry-over from other donors' samples. The CDR3 runs from the conserved cysteine through the conserved F or W. The order of the fields is clone size, V gene, D gene, J gene, CDR3 protein, CDR3 DNA. A D gene is named only where the DNA matches it firmly. Clone size is shown for a subset of rows, as once, few, many or a class of expanded clone.

clone size: -
V gene: TRBV11-2
D gene: TRBD1
J gene: TRBJ2-7
CDR3 protein: CASSLDRGSGEQYF
CDR3 DNA: TGTGCCAGCAGCCTGGACAGGGGGAGTGGGGAGCAGTACTTC

clone size: -
V gene: TRBV28
D gene: -
J gene: TRBJ1-5
CDR3 protein: CASRISSNQPQHF
CDR3 DNA: TGTGCCAGCAGAATCTCAAGCAATCAGCCCCAGCATTTT

clone size: -
V gene: TRBV19
D gene: -
J gene: TRBJ1-5
CDR3 protein: CASSGRDWSNQPQHF
CDR3 DNA: TGTGCCAGTAGTGGCAGGGATTGGAGCAATCAGCCCCAGCATTTT

clone size: -
V gene: TRBV7-2
D gene: -
J gene: TRBJ2-5
CDR3 protein: CASSNTNSQETQYF
CDR3 DNA: TGTGCCAGCAGCAACACGAACTCCCAAGAGACCCAGTACTTC

clone size: -
V gene: TRBV7-3
D gene: -
J gene: TRBJ2-2
CDR3 protein: CASSLTLDSGELFF
CDR3 DNA: TGTGCCAGCAGCTTAACTTTAGATTCCGGGGAGCTGTTTTTT

clone size: -
V gene: TRBV28
D gene: -
J gene: TRBJ1-5
CDR3 protein: CASSSRRVSQPQHF
CDR3 DNA: TGTGCCAGCAGTTCCAGGAGGGTAAGTCAGCCCCAGCATTTT

clone size: -
V gene: TRBV7-2
D gene: -
J gene: TRBJ1-1
CDR3 protein: CASSRMTGSTEAFF
CDR3 DNA: TGTGCCAGCAGCAGAATGACAGGCTCCACTGAAGCTTTCTTT

clone size: few
V gene: TRBV9
D gene: -
J gene: TRBJ1-2
CDR3 protein: CASSPPPGQYGYTF
CDR3 DNA: TGTGCCAGCAGCCCACCCCCGGGCCAGTATGGCTACACCTTC

clone size: -
V gene: TRBV7-9
D gene: -
J gene: TRBJ2-3
CDR3 protein: CASSFSLDTQYF
CDR3 DNA: TGTGCCAGCAGCTTTAGTTTGGATACGCAGTATTTT

clone size: -
V gene: TRBV7-2
D gene: -
J gene: TRBJ2-1
CDR3 protein: CASSLISDEQFF
CDR3 DNA: TGTGCCAGCAGCTTAATCTCAGATGAGCAGTTCTTC

clone size: -
V gene: TRBV5-1
D gene: TRBD2
J gene: TRBJ2-5
CDR3 protein: CASSKGLAGVETQYF
CDR3 DNA: TGCGCCAGCAGCAAAGGACTAGCGGGAGTAGAGACCCAGTACTTC

clone size: once
V gene: TRBV28
D gene: TRBD1
J gene: TRBJ2-5
CDR3 protein: CASRDSVSQTQYF
CDR3 DNA: TGTGCCAGCCGGGACAGCGTTTCCCAGACCCAGTACTTC

clone size: -
V gene: TRBV7-2
D gene: TRBD1
J gene: TRBJ2-7
CDR3 protein: CASSLVSQGAAHEQYF
CDR3 DNA: TGTGCCAGCAGCTTAGTGTCCCAGGGGGCTGCCCACGAGCAGTACTTC

clone size: -
V gene: TRBV6-1
D gene: -
J gene: TRBJ1-1
CDR3 protein: CASSSQTGGTGEAFF
CDR3 DNA: TGTGCCAGCAGTTCACAGACAGGAGGTACCGGTGAAGCTTTCTTT

clone size: few
V gene: TRBV9
D gene: -
J gene: TRBJ1-1
CDR3 protein: CASSVGTTMNTEAFF
CDR3 DNA: TGTGCCAGCAGCGTAGGGACCACCATGAACACTGAAGCTTTCTTT

clone size: -
V gene: TRBV20-1
D gene: TRBD1
J gene: TRBJ1-1
CDR3 protein: CSAGGQEGAFF
CDR3 DNA: TGCAGTGCTGGGGGACAGGAAGGAGCTTTCTTT

clone size: -
V gene: TRBV28
D gene: -
J gene: TRBJ2-6
CDR3 protein: CASAPAISGANVLTF
CDR3 DNA: TGTGCCAGTGCCCCAGCTATCTCTGGGGCCAACGTCCTGACTTTC